This TCR beta chain was documented in a study of OX40 agonist ivuxolimab in advanced cancers. Overall study context: Males comprised around 78% of the group, whose mean age was roughly 64 years (range roughly 20 to 90). Study-level results: Clonal expansion by week 6 occurred in CD4+ and CD8+ blood T cells (at 0.1 to 3.0 mg/kg).

Turning to this clone: Its antigen is currently unknown.

Any history of autoimmune disease or systemic immunosuppression disqualified patients. The CDR3 is 16 amino acids. The V gene lost 2 bases and the J gene lost 1 base, with 12 bases spanning the gap. Per germline, CDR1 LGHNA and CDR2 YSLEER. Clones were read by immunoSEQ multiplex PCR, and TCRdb kept only the in-frame ones, dropping some. The sample yields about 72,000 clones, about nine tenths seen once. The receptor's source is an adult with an advanced solid tumor such as melanoma, head and neck, liver or kidney cancer. V and J are TRBV4-3 and TRBJ2-1, with no clear D. Material: CD4+ or CD8+ T cells sorted from blood, obtained in a trial of the OX40 agonist ivuxolimab. In DNA, the CDR3 is TGCGCCAGCAGCCAAATTTTATCTGGTTCCTACAATGAGCAGTTCTTC. Amino acid sequence: CASSQILSGSYNEQFF.